The sequence of this T cell receptor beta chain was determined in a study of blood T cells in healthy people across ages. Primers used in a second PCR of about 6 to 11 cycles were a sample-barcoded 5' primer and a J-beta primer mix. A single record per CDR3 protein comes from TCRdb applying MiXCR to the 5' RACE reads. The table has almost 550,000 distinct CDR3 sequences, approximately 25% seen once; the top ten hold approximately 10%. The CDR3 contains 14 residues. CDR1 is DFQATT and CDR2 is SNEGSKA in the germline V gene (reference sequence). With V trimmed by 6 bases and J by 3 bases, 3 bases remained unmatched. In this sample, this clonotype turned up a few times. Its matching antigen is unknown. Each donor supplied approximately 10 milliliters of peripheral blood. Study-level findings and limits: Strong correlation was found linking TCR beta diversity to naive T cell percentage.

The same sample was also used in a study of T cells of mothers and their children. That study reports: Each child contributed around 3 million TCR beta CDR3 reads, while each mother contributed over 9.5 million. Related mother-child pairs showed slightly higher but non-significant overlap than unrelated pairs.

Sequencing input: blood. J is TRBJ2-3 and V is TRBV20-1, with 13 bases lining up with TRBD2. The receptor was derived from a boy aged 10-17 years in good health. CDR3 DNA: TGCAGTGCACTAGCGGGAGGGTCGACAGATACGCAGTATTTT. Translating it yields CSALAGGSTDTQYF.